A selection of T cell receptor beta chains follows, all from one sample in a study of blood T cell repertoires in COVID-19. Here immunoSEQ multiplex PCR was the method, and the copy in TCRdb shows in-frame clones only, minus some. The sample contains about 190,000 clones, approximately 78% of which appear only once. Sequenced: peripheral blood. The receptors originated from a woman of 80 years or more with COVID-19, enrolled during active disease. CDR3s include the opening cysteine and the closing phenylalanine or tryptophan. Each record gives: J gene, V gene, CDR3 protein.

j_call: TRBJ2-2
v_call: TRBV30
cdr3_aa: CAWSVRGNGELFF

j_call: TRBJ1-2
v_call: TRBV20-1
cdr3_aa: CSASGGQLVRGYTF

j_call: TRBJ1-1
v_call: TRBV5-5
cdr3_aa: CASSFSGNTEAFF

j_call: TRBJ1-2
v_call: TRBV19
cdr3_aa: CASSMDRERNYGYTF

j_call: TRBJ2-3
v_call: TRBV24-1
cdr3_aa: CATSDFPGLAGGTDTQYF

j_call: TRBJ1-1
v_call: TRBV4-1
cdr3_aa: CASSQVDRVSTEAFF

j_call: TRBJ1-6
v_call: TRBV3-1/TRBV3-2
cdr3_aa: CASSHPKEGSRATLHF

j_call: TRBJ2-7
v_call: TRBV5-8
cdr3_aa: CASSLDWGDEQYF

j_call: TRBJ2-2
v_call: TRBV7-8
cdr3_aa: CASSRGPNTGELFF

j_call: TRBJ2-1
v_call: TRBV11-2
cdr3_aa: CASSLGSWGLEFF

j_call: TRBJ2-7
v_call: TRBV15
cdr3_aa: CATSTLTSDYEQYF

j_call: TRBJ1-6
v_call: TRBV5-1
cdr3_aa: CASSWGGNRGDSPLHF

j_call: TRBJ2-3
v_call: TRBV9
cdr3_aa: CASSVEAGRHTQYF

j_call: TRBJ1-2
v_call: TRBV29-1
cdr3_aa: CSVDSGQVNYGYTF

j_call: TRBJ2-7
v_call: TRBV28
cdr3_aa: CASRPGLAVYEQYF

j_call: TRBJ2-3
v_call: TRBV28
cdr3_aa: CASSFSGYSSSTDTQYF

j_call: TRBJ2-1
v_call: TRBV7-6
cdr3_aa: CASSLTGVRQFF

j_call: TRBJ2-6
v_call: TRBV2
cdr3_aa: CASGMSSGANVLTF

j_call: TRBJ2-7
v_call: TRBV5-1
cdr3_aa: CASSLEGTGVHEQYF

j_call: TRBJ1-1
v_call: TRBV10-1
cdr3_aa: CASSVAGDRVTNTEAFF

j_call: TRBJ2-3
v_call: TRBV12-3/TRBV12-4
cdr3_aa: CASSLNTDTQYF

j_call: TRBJ2-2
v_call: TRBV5-6
cdr3_aa: CASSFSQQGPGELFF

j_call: TRBJ1-5
v_call: TRBV9
cdr3_aa: CASSETAYSNQPQHF

j_call: TRBJ2-3
v_call: TRBV11-3
cdr3_aa: CASSLGLAGGADTQYF

j_call: TRBJ1-6
v_call: TRBV11-2
cdr3_aa: CASSPANRGSHNSPLHF

j_call: TRBJ2-1
v_call: TRBV5-1
cdr3_aa: CASGKRDPGSNEQFF

j_call: TRBJ2-3
v_call: TRBV2
cdr3_aa: CASSGRAADTQYF

j_call: TRBJ2-3
v_call: TRBV7-3
cdr3_aa: CASSATSTDTQYF

j_call: TRBJ2-4
v_call: TRBV19
cdr3_aa: CASSIGGQGFIFQYF

j_call: TRBJ2-7
v_call: TRBV11-3
cdr3_aa: CACGADSYEQYF